Following are 28 T cell receptor beta chains from one sample sequenced in a study of CD8 T cells in ankylosing spondylitis. TCRdb called the 5' RACE reads again in MiXCR, with one record for every CDR3 protein. The sample includes approximately 25,000 distinct CDR3 sequences, roughly 2.5% of them seen just once. Sequencing was done on a sample of blood, either unsorted or a sorted T cell fraction (not recorded which). These receptors were collected from a female donor with ankylosing spondylitis or in good health (not recorded which).

Many counts were recorded for this clonotype. J is TRBJ2-7 and V is TRBV9; 7 nucleotides agree with TRBD1. Per germline, CDR1 SGDLS and CDR2 YYNGEE. CDR3 size: 14 residues. V was pared by 2 bases and J by 7 bases, with 9 bases of the junction left unmatched. The DNA of the CDR3 is TGTGCCAGCAGCGTCAGGGGGTTTGCAGATGAGCAGTACTTC. Encoded protein: CASSVRGFADEQYF.

This clonotype was detected many times. The chain is built from TRBV9 and TRBJ2-1, with TRBD2 identical over 7 bases. The CDR3 totals 14 residues. Germline V gives CDR1 SGDLS, CDR2 YYNGEE. J was trimmed by 10 bases and V by 3 bases; bases with no gene match: 10. CDR3 sequence reads: CASSARDYGGEQFF. The DNA of the CDR3 is TGTGCCAGCAGCGCCCGGGACTACGGCGGGGAGCAGTTCTTC.

In its sample, this clonotype was seen many times. V usage is TRBV9 and J usage is TRBJ2-2, with a tentative D call TRBD2 (5 bases). The germline V gene has CDR1 SGDLS and CDR2 YYNGEE. The CDR3 runs to 15 residues. With 2 bases removed from V and 4 bases from J, the gap between germline ends came to 12 bases. The CDR3 DNA is TGTGCCAGCAGCGTGTTAGTGGACTTCACCGGGGAGCTGTTTTTT. This translates into CASSVLVDFTGELFF.

This clonotype has at least ten counts. The CDR3 here is CASSVGSTSYEQYF. Here the CDR3 DNA reads TGTGCCAGCAGCGTTGGCTCCACCTCCTACGAGCAGTACTTC. The chain combines TRBV9 with TRBJ2-7, with D uncertain. The V gene lost 2 bases and the J gene lost 0 bases, with 9 bases spanning the gap. The CDR3 has 14 residues. CDR1 is SGDLS, CDR2 YYNGEE, per germline.

This clonotype has a count of ten or more. The rearrangement uses TRBV9 and TRBJ2-2; 10 positions agree with TRBD2. The CDR3 has 16 residues. Germline loops: CDR1 SGDLS, CDR2 YYNGEE. The V and J ends lost 2 bases and 4 bases, in that order; junction bases with no gene match: 5. The CDR3 coding sequence is TGTGCCAGCAGCGTGGGAGCTAGCGGGGGCACCGGGGAGCTGTTTTTT. Protein: CASSVGASGGTGELFF. Complete variable domain (other parts from reference TRBV9 and TRBJ2-2): DSGVTQTPKHLITATGQRVTLRCSPRSGDLSVYWYQQSLDQGLQFLIQYYNGEERAKGNILERFSAQQFPDLHSELNLSSLELGDSALYFCASSVGASGGTGELFFGEGSRLTVL.

In its sample, this clonotype ranks as medium-sized (0.01 to 0.1%). The V gene is TRBV9, the J gene TRBJ2-3; D is possibly TRBD1 or TRBD2 (6 bases each). The V gene lost 0 bases and the J gene lost 0 bases, with 8 bases spanning the gap. Germline CDR1 SGDLS, CDR2 YYNGEE. CDR3 length: 15 residues. In nucleotides, the CDR3 is TGTGCCAGCAGCGTAGGGGGGGCCAGCACAGATACGCAGTATTTT. Its translation is CASSVGGASTDTQYF.

The sample holds many counts of this clonotype. The chain links TRBV9 to TRBJ2-3, with TRBD2 matching over 9 bases. J was trimmed by 1 base and V by 4 bases; bases with no gene match: 7. The CDR3 runs 16 residues. Germline V gives CDR1 SGDLS, CDR2 YYNGEE. In DNA, the CDR3 is TGTGCCAGCAGCCCCAAGATAGCGGGGGGCACAGATACGCAGTATTTT. It translates to CASSPKIAGGTDTQYF.

Ten or more counts support this clonotype. The rearrangement links TRBV9 to TRBJ1-3; maybe TRBD1 (6 bases). Trimming removed 3 bases at V and 4 bases at J, with 17 bases between. The CDR3 consists of 16 residues. Germline lookup yields CDR1 SGDLS and CDR2 YYNGEE. In DNA, the CDR3 is TGTGCCAGCAGCGCGCTACAGGGCGTCTCAGGAAACACCATATATTTT. It specifies CASSALQGVSGNTIYF.

This clonotype was seen ten or more times. The rearrangement joins TRBV9 to TRBJ2-7; 7 positions match TRBD2. CDR3 size: 15 residues. V was pared by 0 bases and J by 2 bases, with 5 bases of the junction left unmatched. The V gene's germline CDR1 is SGDLS and CDR2 YYNGEE. Here the CDR3 DNA reads TGTGCCAGCAGCGTAGAAGCTAGCGGTACCTACGAGCAGTACTTC. Its translation: CASSVEASGTYEQYF.

Ten or more counts support this clonotype. V and J are TRBV9 and TRBJ1-5; 9 nucleotides align to TRBD1. The germline CDR1 and CDR2 sequences are SGDLS and YYNGEE. V lost 4 bases, J lost 5 bases, and 7 bases stayed unmatched. The CDR3 consists of 15 residues. CDR3 amino acids: CASSPRQGGDQPQHF. The CDR3 DNA reads TGTGCCAGCAGCCCTCGACAGGGGGGCGATCAGCCCCAGCATTTT.

This clonotype occurred many times. The chain carries TRBV9 and TRBJ2-1; possibly TRBD1 for D (5 bases). Germline assignment: CDR1 SGDLS and CDR2 YYNGEE. Trimming shortened V by 1 base and J by 8 bases, and 13 bases separated the two germline ends. The CDR3 length is 14 residues. CDR3: CASSVSQGNYEQFF. Here the CDR3 DNA reads TGTGCCAGCAGCGTAAGTCAGGGTAATTATGAGCAGTTCTTC.

This clonotype was seen at least ten times. The CDR3, as DNA: TGTGCCAGCAGCGCCCAGGGCTACGAGCAGTACTTC. Protein: CASSAQGYEQYF. V and J are TRBV9 and TRBJ2-7, with TRBD1 as a possible D gene (5 bases). CDR3 length: 12 residues. From germline, CDR1 is SGDLS and CDR2 YYNGEE. V lost 3 bases to trimming and J lost 3 bases, with 7 bases between them.

At least ten counts were recorded for this clonotype. The chain couples TRBV5-5 to TRBJ2-1, with D unclear. V lost 0 bases to trimming and J lost 10 bases, with 8 bases between them. The germline V gene has CDR1 SGHKS and CDR2 YYEKEE (reference sequence). CDR3 length: 12 amino acids. CDR3 nucleotides: TGTGCCAGCAGCTTGGGGGCTTGGGAGCAGTTCTTC. This translates into CASSLGAWEQFF. Complete variable domain (other parts from reference TRBV5-5 and TRBJ2-1): DAGVTQSPTHLIKTRGQQVTLRCSPISGHKSVSWYQQVLGQGPQFIFQYYEKEERGRGNFPDRFSARQFPNYSSELNVNALLLGDSALYLCASSLGAWEQFFGPGTRLTVL.

This chain links TRBV9 with TRBJ2-1, with D perhaps TRBD1 or TRBD2 (6 bases each). Germline CDR1 SGDLS, CDR2 YYNGEE. The CDR3 runs to 14 residues. Between the trimmed V and J ends, which lost 3 bases and 6 bases, there was a span of 13 bases. The CDR3: CASSEGRGPNEQFF. DNA of the CDR3: TGTGCCAGCAGCGAGGGTCGGGGGCCCAATGAGCAGTTCTTC.

This clonotype is large by share. The CDR3 reads CASSVKVDDTEAFF. CDR3 DNA sequence: TGTGCCAGCAGCGTAAAGGTAGATGACACTGAAGCTTTCTTT. V and J are TRBV9 and TRBJ1-1; D remains ambiguous. Per the germline V gene, CDR1 is SGDLS and CDR2 is YYNGEE. This CDR3 region has 14 residues. Trimming left V 1 base short and J 3 bases short, with 10 bases between.

This clonotype occurred many times. This chain joins TRBV9 and TRBJ2-7; D is ambiguous. The J call may be in error: the DNA end matches TRBJ2-5 better. CDR1 is SGDLS and CDR2 is YYNGEE in the germline V gene. This CDR3 has 14 amino acids. The CDR3 spells CASSVASESTTQYF. The CDR3 DNA is TGTGCCAGCAGCGTAGCGTCAGAGTCTACGACCCAGTACTTC.

This clonotype came up many times. The rearrangement joins TRBV9 to TRBJ2-6; the match to TRBD1 covers 7 bases. V shed 3 bases and J 0 bases; nucleotides not matched to a gene: 3. The CDR3 has 16 amino acids. Germline CDR1 is SGDLS and CDR2 is YYNGEE. CDR3 DNA: TGTGCCAGCAGCGGGGGACAGAGCTCTGGGGCCAACGTCCTGACTTTC. It specifies CASSGGQSSGANVLTF.

By share, this clonotype ranks as medium-sized (0.01 to 0.1%). The CDR3 DNA follows: TGTGCCAGCAGCGTAGTGGAGCAAGAGACCCAGTACTTC. Translation gives CASSVVEQETQYF. V usage is TRBV9 and J usage is TRBJ2-5; D ambiguous. This CDR3 is 13 amino acids long. The germline gives CDR1 SGDLS, CDR2 YYNGEE. The V and J ends lost 0 bases and 2 bases respectively, with 5 bases between them.

This clonotype has ten or more counts. The CDR3 protein is CASSVDPGQPQHF. In nucleotides, the CDR3 is TGTGCCAGCAGCGTAGATCCAGGTCAGCCCCAGCATTTT. This chain links TRBV9 with TRBJ1-5; D not resolved. CDR3 size: 13 residues. The V end lost 0 bases, the J end lost 6 bases, and 7 bases lay between the germline ends. CDR1 is SGDLS, CDR2 YYNGEE, per germline.

This clonotype was observed many times. CDR3: CASSWPPDSSYEQYF. CDR3 nucleotide sequence: TGTGCCAGCAGCTGGCCCCCGGATAGCTCCTACGAGCAGTACTTC. The V call is TRBV3-1, the J call TRBJ2-7, with D uncertain. V was trimmed by 5 bases and J by 0 bases, leaving 14 bases between them. CDR3 length: 15 amino acids. Looked up from germline, CDR1 is LGHDT and CDR2 is YNNKEL (reference sequence).

This clonotype came up many times. This chain uses TRBV9 with TRBJ2-2; D gene ambiguous. CDR1 and CDR2 from the germline V gene are SGDLS and YYNGEE. The CDR3 is made up of 16 amino acids. V lost 2 bases to trimming and J lost 7 bases, with 18 bases between them. The CDR3 region is CASSVGQKTLGGELFF. For the CDR3, the DNA is TGTGCCAGCAGCGTGGGCCAGAAAACCCTGGGCGGGGAGCTGTTTTTT. Combining the CDR3 with reference TRBV9 and TRBJ2-2 gives the whole variable domain DSGVTQTPKHLITATGQRVTLRCSPRSGDLSVYWYQQSLDQGLQFLIQYYNGEERAKGNILERFSAQQFPDLHSELNLSSLELGDSALYFCASSVGQKTLGGELFFGEGSRLTVL.

This clonotype appeared many times. The V gene is TRBV9, the J gene TRBJ2-1, with D possibly matching TRBD1 (5 bases). V was trimmed by 4 bases and J by 9 bases, leaving 8 bases between them. Germline loops: CDR1 SGDLS, CDR2 YYNGEE. This CDR3 region has 11 residues. The CDR3 DNA reads as TGTGCCAGCAGCATGCAGGGTGAGCAGTTCTTC. Encoded protein: CASSMQGEQFF.

Many counts were recorded for this clonotype. This chain uses TRBV9 with TRBJ2-3; 7 positions match TRBD1. The V gene end was trimmed by 0 bases and the J gene end by 0 bases; junction bases not matched to a gene: 4. Germline V lookup: CDR1 SGDLS, CDR2 YYNGEE. The CDR3 is 16 amino acids. CDR3 in amino acids: CASSVAGGPSTDTQYF. DNA of the CDR3: TGTGCCAGCAGCGTAGCAGGGGGTCCTAGCACAGATACGCAGTATTTT. Based on the CDR3 plus reference TRBV9 and TRBJ2-3, the full variable domain is DSGVTQTPKHLITATGQRVTLRCSPRSGDLSVYWYQQSLDQGLQFLIQYYNGEERAKGNILERFSAQQFPDLHSELNLSSLELGDSALYFCASSVAGGPSTDTQYFGPGTRLTVL.

This clonotype was recorded many times. V and J are TRBV9 and TRBJ2-3; D ambiguous. The CDR3 spans 12 residues. Trimming took off 2 bases at V and 10 bases at J, with 11 bases between the two ends. Germline V gene sequence: CDR1 SGDLS, CDR2 YYNGEE. DNA of the CDR3: TGTGCCAGCAGCGTCGTTGACTCCTCGCAGTATTTT. Translated, it gives CASSVVDSSQYF. Full variable domain (rest looked up from reference TRBV9 and TRBJ2-3): DSGVTQTPKHLITATGQRVTLRCSPRSGDLSVYWYQQSLDQGLQFLIQYYNGEERAKGNILERFSAQQFPDLHSELNLSSLELGDSALYFCASSVVDSSQYFGPGTRLTVL.

This clonotype was observed many times. The genes are TRBV9 and TRBJ2-3; 10 nucleotides match TRBD2. The CDR3 extends over 16 amino acids. V lost 0 bases and J lost 5; bases outside the gene matches: 6. In germline, CDR1 is SGDLS, CDR2 YYNGEE. CDR3 sequence: CASSVGIAGGRDTQYF. The CDR3 nucleotides read TGTGCCAGCAGCGTAGGGATAGCGGGAGGAAGAGATACGCAGTATTTT.

This clonotype was seen repeatedly, ten times or more. The gene calls are TRBV21-1 and TRBJ2-7; the table names TRBD2, a call not compared with the DNA. TRBV21-1 is a documented pseudogene. The CDR3 is 12 residues long. As DNA, the CDR3 is TGTGCCAGCTCAGTCCAAAACTACGAGCAGTACTTC. Residues: CASSVQNYEQYF.

This clonotype was counted a few times. This sequence joins TRBV9 and TRBJ1-6, with no clear D. Germline assignment: CDR1 SGDLS and CDR2 YYNGEE. The V gene lost 3 bases and the J gene lost 6 bases, with 13 bases spanning the gap. CDR3 length equals 15 residues. The chain's CDR3 is CASSAQVVGNSPLHF. DNA for the CDR3: TGTGCCAGCAGCGCCCAAGTAGTGGGTAATTCACCCCTCCACTTT.

This clonotype was detected many times. This chain links TRBV9 with TRBJ1-3; 7 positions agree with TRBD1. The CDR3 has 15 amino acids. Germline CDR1 and CDR2: SGDLS and YYNGEE. The ends lost 0 bases at V and 2 bases at J; junction bases unmatched: 2. As DNA, the CDR3 is TGTGCCAGCAGCGTAGTCGGGACAGCTGGAAACACCATATATTTT. It is translated as CASSVVGTAGNTIYF.